Following are 15 T cell receptor beta chains from one sample sequenced in a study of T cell repertoires in cytomegalovirus infection. TCRdb re-called the reads through MiXCR, storing one row per CDR3 protein. The sample carries roughly 250,000 distinct CDR3 sequences, about 23% recorded once. Sequences were obtained from CD8+ T cells from PBMCs. The source is a human donor in good health (CMV status not recorded). Some clones in this sample may be carry-over from other donors' samples.

This clonotype was found once. V and J are TRBV2 and TRBJ2-3, with 7 positions matching TRBD1. Germline trimming cut 1 base from V and 3 bases from J; bases unmatched to any gene: 4. The CDR3 loop spans 15 amino acids. Germline CDR1 SNHLY, CDR2 FYNNEI. As DNA, the CDR3 is TGTGCCAGCAGTGAAGGCAGGGGGATTACAGATACGCAGTATTTT. It encodes CASSEGRGITDTQYF.

This clonotype was observed a handful of times. V and J are TRBV20-1 and TRBJ1-1; D may be TRBD1 (6 bases). Per the germline V gene, CDR1 is DFQATT and CDR2 is SNEGSKA (reference sequence). CDR3 length: 14 amino acids. Trimming removed 0 bases from V and 3 bases from J, with 11 bases in between. DNA for the CDR3: TGCAGTGCTAGAGATCGTGGGGGCTACACTGAAGCTTTCTTT. Its protein is CSARDRGGYTEAFF.

This clonotype has a handful of counts. The V gene is TRBV7-2, the J gene TRBJ2-7; 10 nucleotides agree with TRBD1. The CDR3 is 15 amino acids. The germline V gene has CDR1 SGHTA and CDR2 FQGNSA. V was pared by 1 base and J by 3 bases, with 3 bases of the junction left unmatched. In nucleotides, the CDR3 is TGTGCCAGCAGCTTAGAGGGGACAGGGGACTACGAGCAGTACTTC. Translated, it gives CASSLEGTGDYEQYF. Supplemented by reference TRBV7-2 and TRBJ2-7, the full variable domain reads GAGVSQSPSNKVTEKGKDVELRCDPISGHTALYWYRQSLGQGLEFLIYFQGNSAPDKSGLPSDRFSAERTGGSVSTLTIQRTQQEDSAVYLCASSLEGTGDYEQYFGPGTRLTVT.

The chain joins TRBV6-2 or TRBV6-3 to TRBJ1-5, with D unclear. The CDR3 contains 16 residues. Germline V gives CDR1 MNHEY, CDR2 SVGEGT. Trimming removed 0 bases at V and 9 bases at J, with 18 bases between. The CDR3 protein is CASSYSLVVRVWPQHF. DNA of the CDR3: TGTGCCAGCAGTTACTCCCTGGTTGTACGGGTTTGGCCCCAGCATTTT.

This sequence joins TRBV7-2 and TRBJ2-2; 8 bases agree with TRBD1. The CDR3 is 15 residues long. Germline CDR1 is SGHTA and CDR2 is FQGNSA. The V segment lost 5 bases and the J segment 5 bases; nucleotides outside the gene matches: 7. The DNA for the CDR3 is TGTGCCAGCAGCCCCCGGAACAGGGGGACCGGGGAGCTGTTTTTT. It translates to CASSPRNRGTGELFF.

The V gene is TRBV30, the J gene TRBJ1-2, with D perhaps TRBD1 (5 bases). From germline, CDR1 is GTSNPN and CDR2 SVGIG (reference sequence). The CDR3 covers 11 residues. V lost 7 bases and J 8 bases, leaving 14 bases between the germline ends. CDR3 sequence reads: CASYGAGGYTF. The CDR3 nucleotides read TGTGCCTCCTACGGGGCGGGGGGCTACACCTTC. The full variable domain, with the rest looked up from reference TRBV30 and TRBJ1-2, is SQTIHQWPATLVQPVGSPLSLECTVEGTSNPNLYWYRQAAGRGLQLLFYSVGIGQISSEVPQNLSASRPQDRQFILSSKKLLLSDSGFYLCASYGAGGYTFGSGTRLTVV.

This clonotype was recorded many times. This chain joins TRBV6-6 and TRBJ2-7; TRBD1 aligns across 7 bases. The germline gives CDR1 MNHNY, CDR2 SVGAGI (reference sequence). The CDR3 has 13 residues. Trimming took 4 bases from V and 3 from J; bases not matched to a gene: 3. CDR3 sequence (DNA): TGTGCCAGCAGTTCACAGGGGCGCTACGAGCAGTACTTC. This gives the protein CASSSQGRYEQYF.

This clonotype was seen many times. The rearrangement links TRBV7-2 to TRBJ2-7, with D perhaps given as TRBD1 or TRBD2 (6 bases each). CDR3 length: 15 amino acids. Germline CDR1 is SGHTA and CDR2 is FQGNSA. Trimming cost V 1 base and J 3 bases, with 13 bases left between them. The CDR3 DNA reads as TGTGCCAGCAGCTTAGGGGCAGGAGGGGGCTACGAGCAGTACTTC. The encoded protein is CASSLGAGGGYEQYF.

The chain has TRBV5-6 and TRBJ2-6; weak D call: TRBD1 (6 bases). V lost 4 bases, J lost 6 bases, and 17 bases lay in between. The CDR3 totals 16 residues. Germline V lookup: CDR1 SGHDT, CDR2 YYEEEE. The CDR3 sequence is CASSILRGFEANVLTF. The CDR3 bases are TGTGCCAGCAGCATACTCAGGGGTTTTGAGGCCAACGTCCTGACTTTC.

The V call is TRBV12-3 or TRBV12-4, the J call TRBJ1-5; D is ambiguous. The CDR3 sequence is 13 residues long. Trimming took 5 bases from V and 7 from J, leaving 12 bases between them. CDR3: CASSPYGAQPQHF. The CDR3 DNA sequence: TGTGCCAGCAGTCCGTATGGAGCACAGCCCCAGCATTTT.

This clonotype was detected a few times. The rearrangement links TRBV28 to TRBJ1-3; a weak D match, TRBD1 (5 bases). V was shortened by 5 bases and J by 6 bases, with 23 bases between the two germline ends. Germline CDR1 is MDHEN and CDR2 is SYDVKM. This CDR3 comprises 17 residues. The chain's CDR3 is CASSTQLGDRGLNTIYF. For the CDR3, the DNA is TGTGCCAGCAGTACCCAGCTGGGGGACCGTGGCTTAAACACCATATATTTT.

This clonotype occurred a few times. The J gene is TRBJ2-7, the V gene TRBV4-1; unclear D gene. Looked up from germline, CDR1 is MGHRA and CDR2 is YSYEKL. V lost 6 bases and J 7 bases, leaving 19 bases between the germline ends. There are 14 residues in the CDR3. The CDR3 nucleotides are TGCGCCAGCAGTCAAAACGTGCTGAACTTGGAGCAGTACTTC. This sequence encodes CASSQNVLNLEQYF.

This clonotype was seen at least ten times. This chain's CDR3 is CSARDVNTYEQYF. The CDR3 nucleotides are TGCAGTGCTAGAGATGTAAACACCTACGAGCAGTACTTC. The chain carries TRBV20-1 and TRBJ2-7; D ambiguous. The germline V gene has CDR1 DFQATT and CDR2 SNEGSKA (reference sequence). The CDR3 runs to 13 residues. V lost 0 bases and J 2 bases, leaving 8 bases between the germline ends.

This clonotype appeared a single time. The genes are TRBV20-1 and TRBJ1-1; D is undetermined. V lost 3 bases to trimming and J lost 6 bases, with 17 bases between them. Germline assignment: CDR1 DFQATT and CDR2 SNEGSKA (reference sequence). The CDR3 has 14 residues. The CDR3 DNA sequence: TGCAGTGCTAGTTATGCGGGATTAATGCCTGAAGCTTTCTTT. Its protein is CSASYAGLMPEAFF.

In this sample, this clonotype turned up many times. This chain uses TRBV15 with TRBJ2-3, with 7 bases matching TRBD1. V lost 5 bases, J lost 1 base, and 6 bases stayed unmatched. This CDR3 has 15 residues. Germline values: CDR1 LNHNV, CDR2 YYDKDF (reference sequence). CDR3 region: CATSLDRLRTDTQYF. The CDR3 nucleotides read TGTGCCACCAGCTTGGACAGGCTCCGCACAGATACGCAGTATTTT.